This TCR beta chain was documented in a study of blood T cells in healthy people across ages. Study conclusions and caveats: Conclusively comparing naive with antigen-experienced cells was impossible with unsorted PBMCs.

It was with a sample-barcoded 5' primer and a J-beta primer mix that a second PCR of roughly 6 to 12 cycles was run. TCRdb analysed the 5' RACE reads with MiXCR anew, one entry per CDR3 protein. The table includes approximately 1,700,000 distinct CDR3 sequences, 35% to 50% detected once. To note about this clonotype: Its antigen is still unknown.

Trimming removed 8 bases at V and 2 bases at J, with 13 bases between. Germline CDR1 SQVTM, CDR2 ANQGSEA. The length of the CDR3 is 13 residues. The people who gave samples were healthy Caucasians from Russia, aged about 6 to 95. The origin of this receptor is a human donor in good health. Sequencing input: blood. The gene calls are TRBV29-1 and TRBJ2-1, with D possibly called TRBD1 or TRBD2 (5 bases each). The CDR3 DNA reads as TGCAGCTTCGCAGGGAGCGCCTACAATGAGCAGTTCTTC. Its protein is CSFAGSAYNEQFF.